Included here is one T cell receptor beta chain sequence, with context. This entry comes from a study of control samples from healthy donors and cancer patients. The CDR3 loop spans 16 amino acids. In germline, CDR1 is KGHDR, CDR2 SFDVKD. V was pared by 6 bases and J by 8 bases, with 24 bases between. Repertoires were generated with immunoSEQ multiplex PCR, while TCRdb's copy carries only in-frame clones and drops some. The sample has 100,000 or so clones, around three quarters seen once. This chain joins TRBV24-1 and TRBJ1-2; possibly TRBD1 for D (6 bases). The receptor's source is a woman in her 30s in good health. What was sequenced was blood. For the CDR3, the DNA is TGTGCCACCAGTCCCGGGACAACGGATGGGGTTACGGGCTACACCTTC. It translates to CATSPGTTDGVTGYTF.